The clone carrying this TCR beta chain was seen ten or more times. Its specificity is unknown. The source of the sample is a study of CD8 T cells in ankylosing spondylitis. Study-wide results and caveats: According to the report, clones linked to the disease were significantly enriched in matched synovial fluid samples taken from ankylosing spondylitis patients.

Quantitative 5'-RACE with molecular barcodes produced the TCR beta libraries. TCRdb fed the 5' RACE reads into MiXCR, producing one record per CDR3 protein. The repertoire has 200,000 or so distinct CDR3 sequences, 10% to 15% of them found once; the top ten carry approximately 11%. The CDR3 is made up of 15 amino acids. The germline gives CDR1 MDHEN, CDR2 SYDVKM. V shed 2 bases and J shed 0 bases, with 11 bases lying between them. This sequence joins TRBV28 and TRBJ2-7; D assignment may be TRBD1 or TRBD2 (5 bases each). Sequenced input: blood, either unsorted or a sorted T cell fraction (not recorded which). This clonotype was sampled from a female donor with ankylosing spondylitis or in good health (not recorded which). In DNA, the CDR3 is TGTGCCAGCAGTTTAGGGGACGGCTCCTCCTACGAGCAGTACTTC. Amino acids: CASSLGDGSSYEQYF.